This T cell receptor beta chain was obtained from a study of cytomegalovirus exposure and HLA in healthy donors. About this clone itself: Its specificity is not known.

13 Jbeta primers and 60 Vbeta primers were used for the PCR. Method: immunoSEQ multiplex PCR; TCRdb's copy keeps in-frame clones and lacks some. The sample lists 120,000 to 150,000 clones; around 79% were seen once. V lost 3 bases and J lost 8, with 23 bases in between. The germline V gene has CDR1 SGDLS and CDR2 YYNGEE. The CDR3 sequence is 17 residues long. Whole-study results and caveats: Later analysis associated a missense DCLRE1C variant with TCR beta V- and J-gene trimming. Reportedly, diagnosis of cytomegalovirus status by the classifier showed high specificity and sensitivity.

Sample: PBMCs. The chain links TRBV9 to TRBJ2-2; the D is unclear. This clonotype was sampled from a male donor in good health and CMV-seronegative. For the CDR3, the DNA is TGTGCCAGCAGCGGAGGCAAGACCGCTCAGTTGAGGGGGGAGCTGTTTTTT. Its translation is CASSGGKTAQLRGELFF.